The next 21 T cell receptor beta chains were all read from a single sample in a study of control samples from healthy donors and cancer patients. Method: immunoSEQ multiplex PCR; TCRdb's copy keeps in-frame clones and lacks some. The sample carries fewer than 250,000 clones, about 90% recorded once. Specimen: blood. Every receptor here comes from a young man in good health.

The chain employs TRBV24-1 and TRBJ1-2; D gene unclear. This CDR3 region has 16 residues. Germline V gene sequence: CDR1 KGHDR, CDR2 SFDVKD. The ends were cut back, 2 bases at V and 4 bases at J, with 16 bases in the middle. Written as DNA, the CDR3 is TGTGCCACCAGTGATTCTGCAGGAAGGAAAGTCTATGGCTACACCTTC. Translation: CATSDSAGRKVYGYTF.

V gene TRBV25-1 combines with J gene TRBJ2-1; D is perhaps TRBD1 (5 bases). Trimming removed 6 bases from V and 0 bases from J, with 12 bases in between. Per germline, CDR1 MGHDK and CDR2 SYGVNS. This CDR3 is built from 15 residues. The CDR3 nucleotides are TGTGCCAGCAGCCGGACAACAAGCTCCTACAATGAGCAGTTCTTC. Its protein product is CASSRTTSSYNEQFF.

The genes are TRBV29-1 and TRBJ2-1; 8 nucleotides align to TRBD2. Germline CDR1 and CDR2: SQVTM and ANQGSEA. This CDR3 comprises 12 residues. V lost 5 bases and J lost 10; bases outside the gene matches: 7. In DNA, the CDR3 is TGCAGCGTTCGGGGGGGCCGGGTGGAGCAGTTCTTC. Translation gives CSVRGGRVEQFF.

This chain joins TRBV5-6 and TRBJ2-1; no firm D call. Looked up from germline, CDR1 is SGHDT and CDR2 is YYEEEE. The CDR3 spans 13 residues. Between the trimmed V and J ends, which lost 2 bases and 3 bases, there was a span of 6 bases. CDR3: CASSFQYYNEQFF. CDR3 nucleotide sequence: TGTGCCAGCAGCTTCCAGTACTACAATGAGCAGTTCTTC. Full variable domain (missing parts from reference TRBV5-6 and TRBJ2-1): DAGVTQSPTHLIKTRGQQVTLRCSPKSGHDTVSWYQQALGQGPQFIFQYYEEEERQRGNFPDRFSGHQFPNYSSELNVNALLLGDSALYLCASSFQYYNEQFFGPGTRLTVL.

The J gene is TRBJ2-7, the V gene TRBV5-1, with 10 bases matching TRBD1. The trim removed 4 bases at V and 4 bases at J, leaving 8 bases unmatched. This CDR3 has 15 amino acids. Germline V gene data show CDR1 as SGHRS and CDR2 as YFSETQ. CDR3 sequence: CASSQTGGNQYEQYF. The CDR3 region has the DNA TGCGCCAGCAGCCAGACAGGGGGCAATCAGTACGAGCAGTACTTC.

This clone appeared once. V usage is TRBV5-1 and J usage is TRBJ1-6; 8 bases map to TRBD1. The CDR3 runs to 16 residues. Germline CDR1 reads SGHRS; CDR2 reads YFSETQ. Germline trimming cut 4 bases from V and 7 bases from J; bases unmatched to any gene: 10. For the CDR3, the DNA is TGCGCCAGCAGCCCAGCCCGGACAGGGCACAATTCACCCCTCCACTTT. Its translation: CASSPARTGHNSPLHF. Using reference TRBV5-1 and TRBJ1-6 for the parts outside the CDR3, the full variable domain is KAGVTQTPRYLIKTRGQQVTLSCSPISGHRSVSWYQQTPGQGLQFLFEYFSETQRNKGNFPGRFSGRQFSNSRSEMNVSTLELGDSALYLCASSPARTGHNSPLHFGNGTRLTVT.

CDR3 sequence: CASSQPGTTASYEQYF. The CDR3 DNA sequence: TGCGCCAGCAGCCAACCCGGTACGACTGCTTCCTACGAGCAGTACTTC. J is TRBJ2-7 and V is TRBV5-1, with unresolved D. CDR1 and CDR2 (germline): SGHRS, YFSETQ. The ends were cut back, 4 bases at V and 1 base at J, with 18 bases in the middle. This CDR3 is 16 amino acids long.

The V call is TRBV25-1, the J call TRBJ1-6, with 8 bases lining up with TRBD1. Germline CDR1 MGHDK, CDR2 SYGVNS. Trimming cost V 3 bases and J 8 bases; bases outside gene matches: 9. This CDR3 region has 16 residues. CDR3 in amino acids: CASSDYYLQGDSPLHF. The CDR3 coding sequence is TGTGCCAGCAGTGACTACTATCTACAGGGGGATTCACCCCTCCACTTT.

This rearrangement joins TRBV6-1 to TRBJ1-3; D may be TRBD1 (6 bases). The V end lost 0 bases, the J end lost 4 bases, and 7 bases lay between the germline ends. The CDR3 has 14 amino acids. Germline V gene data show CDR1 as MNHNS and CDR2 as SASEGT. The CDR3 DNA follows: TGTGCCAGCAGTGAAGCGCAGGGGGGAAACACCATATATTTT. Its protein product is CASSEAQGGNTIYF.

This sequence joins TRBV5-5 and TRBJ1-4, with 10 bases fitting TRBD1. This CDR3 spans 14 amino acids. Germline V gives CDR1 SGHKS, CDR2 YYEKEE (reference sequence). With 5 bases clipped from V and 8 bases from J, the junction kept 6 bases outside the gene matches. CDR3 sequence: CASRTGGAGEKLFF. The DNA for the CDR3 is TGTGCCAGCAGGACAGGGGGCGCGGGCGAAAAACTGTTTTTT.

This chain joins TRBV6-5 and TRBJ1-5, with 9 bases aligning to TRBD1. Germline V gene data show CDR1 as MNHEY and CDR2 as SVGAGI. J was trimmed by 5 bases and V by 6 bases; bases with no gene match: 5. This CDR3 is 14 amino acids long. CDR3 loop: CASRKTGGDQPQHF. CDR3 DNA: TGTGCCAGCAGAAAGACAGGGGGGGATCAGCCCCAGCATTTT.

The chain has TRBV7-9 and TRBJ2-7; D perhaps matches TRBD1 (6 bases). The CDR3 sequence is 15 residues long. Trimming cost V 4 bases and J 3 bases, with 16 bases left between them. Germline V gives CDR1 SEHNR, CDR2 FQNEAQ (reference sequence). CDR3 DNA sequence: TGTGCCAGCAGCTCACAGGGAACGGGTCGCTACGAGCAGTACTTC. It translates to CASSSQGTGRYEQYF.

The V gene is TRBV19, the J gene TRBJ1-6; D might be TRBD1 (6 bases). V lost 4 bases and J lost 7, with 17 bases in between. The V gene's germline CDR1 is LNHDA and CDR2 SQIVND (reference sequence). The CDR3 sequence is 16 residues long. CDR3 loop: CASSTLPTGNNSPLHF. DNA of the CDR3: TGTGCCAGTAGTACCCTACCCACAGGGAACAATTCACCCCTCCACTTT.

This chain uses TRBV9 with TRBJ1-6; 8 bases fit TRBD1. The CDR3 runs to 18 residues. J lost 5 bases, V lost 0 bases, and 10 bases had no gene match. Germline V gene sequence: CDR1 SGDLS, CDR2 YYNGEE. The CDR3 region has the DNA TGTGCCAGCAGCGTAGCCCCTGCACAGGGGGACAATAATTCACCCCTCCACTTT. Translated, it gives CASSVAPAQGDNNSPLHF.

The chain has TRBV2 and TRBJ1-6, with D hard to call. The CDR3 has 16 amino acids. Germline V lookup: CDR1 SNHLY, CDR2 FYNNEI. Trimming removed 3 bases from V and 7 bases from J, with 16 bases in between. CDR3: CASSEEFRTENSPLHF. In nucleotides, the CDR3 is TGTGCCAGCAGTGAGGAGTTTCGGACGGAAAATTCACCCCTCCACTTT. Full variable domain (rest looked up from reference TRBV2 and TRBJ1-6): EPEVTQTPSHQVTQMGQEVILRCVPISNHLYFYWYRQILGQKVEFLVSFYNNEISEKSEIFDDQFSVERPDGSNFTLKIRSTKLEDSAMYFCASSEEFRTENSPLHFGNGTRLTVT.

The chain joins TRBV29-1 to TRBJ1-2; D is possibly TRBD1 (5 bases). The germline gives CDR1 SQVTM, CDR2 ANQGSEA. The length of the CDR3 is 12 residues. The V end lost 3 bases, the J end lost 6 bases, and 11 bases lay between the germline ends. The CDR3 sequence: CSVDGGRDGYTF. CDR3 nucleotide sequence: TGCAGCGTTGATGGGGGGAGGGATGGCTACACCTTC.

The V and J genes are TRBV7-8 and TRBJ1-1; D is ambiguous. Deletions cut 6 bases from V and 1 base from J, with 12 bases between. The V gene's germline CDR1 is SGHVS and CDR2 FQNEAQ. This CDR3 has 14 residues. CDR3 DNA sequence: TGTGCCAGCAGACCAGATTACAGGAACACTGAAGCTTTCTTT. Translating it yields CASRPDYRNTEAFF.

The J gene is TRBJ2-7, the V gene TRBV5-8; 7 bases map to TRBD1. The V and J ends lost 7 bases and 3 bases, in that order; junction bases with no gene match: 10. The germline CDR1 and CDR2 sequences are SGHTS and YDEGEE. The CDR3 runs to 14 residues. The CDR3 is CASRRQGIYYEQYF. The CDR3, as DNA: TGTGCCAGCCGCCGACAGGGCATATACTACGAGCAGTACTTC.

This chain joins TRBV19 and TRBJ1-5; D possibly corresponds to TRBD1 (5 bases). V was shortened by 6 bases and J by 2 bases, with 14 bases between the two germline ends. The CDR3 has 15 amino acids. The germline CDR1 and CDR2 sequences are LNHDA and SQIVND (reference sequence). DNA of the CDR3: TGTGCCAGTAGGGACGAAAAAGGGGGCAATCAGCCCCAGCATTTT. It codes for CASRDEKGGNQPQHF.

This clone occurred once. The chain uses TRBV3-1 (or the pseudogene TRBV3-2) and TRBJ1-6; 7 bases are shared with TRBD1. Germline assignment: CDR1 LGHDT and CDR2 YNNKEL (reference sequence). The V and J ends lost 2 bases and 8 bases, in that order; junction bases with no gene match: 3. The CDR3 covers 14 residues. This CDR3 is CASSQRDSDSPLHF. The DNA for the CDR3 is TGTGCCAGCAGCCAACGGGACAGTGATTCACCCCTCCACTTT.

This clone showed up just once. The rearrangement uses TRBV5-1 and TRBJ2-1, with 12 bases fitting TRBD1. This CDR3 has 14 amino acids. V lost 4 bases and J lost 12; bases outside the gene matches: 8. Looked up from germline, CDR1 is SGHRS and CDR2 is YFSETQ. The CDR3 here is CASSLGQGAIGQFF. CDR3 in DNA: TGCGCCAGCAGCCTGGGACAGGGGGCAATAGGGCAGTTCTTC.